This T cell receptor beta chain was profiled in a study of tumor-infiltrating lymphocytes in primary liver carcinoma. The V gene's germline CDR1 is LGHNA and CDR2 YNFKEQ. The V and J ends lost 0 bases and 4 bases respectively, with 9 bases between them. This CDR3 has 15 residues. It was unsorted whole blood that yielded blood RNA, and germline DNA was also extracted. General study points: Unsorted bulk sampling ruled out any CD4+ versus CD8+ repertoire comparison. The study found tumor-adjacent and tumor-blood pairs overlapped less than tumor region pairs. Tumor specimens were characterized by a significantly higher top-250-clone fraction than blood (p = 0.039).

As to this clonotype: Its cognate antigen is unknown.

Starting from approximately 0.45 ug of total RNA, TCR beta cDNA was produced with a primer in the constant region. ARM-PCR, slightly modified, supplied the TCR beta libraries through three nested multiplex PCR rounds. In the first two PCR rounds, TRBV1-TRBV30 forward primers were paired with a C-beta reverse primer, and each round lasted about 9 cycles. MiXCR, applied by TCRdb to the multiplex PCR reads, yields one record per CDR3 protein. Counted here are about 180,000 distinct CDR3 sequences, 50% to 75% occurring once; the ten biggest clones make up 65% to 80%. This receptor was taken from a man aged 35-49 years with primary liver carcinoma and hepatitis B virus infection. The sequencing sample was made of peripheral blood. The chain carries TRBV4-2 and TRBJ1-4, with D hard to call. Written as DNA, the CDR3 is TGTGCCAGCAGCCAAGATTTAGAGCGTAATGAAAAACTGTTTTTT. As protein: CASSQDLERNEKLFF.